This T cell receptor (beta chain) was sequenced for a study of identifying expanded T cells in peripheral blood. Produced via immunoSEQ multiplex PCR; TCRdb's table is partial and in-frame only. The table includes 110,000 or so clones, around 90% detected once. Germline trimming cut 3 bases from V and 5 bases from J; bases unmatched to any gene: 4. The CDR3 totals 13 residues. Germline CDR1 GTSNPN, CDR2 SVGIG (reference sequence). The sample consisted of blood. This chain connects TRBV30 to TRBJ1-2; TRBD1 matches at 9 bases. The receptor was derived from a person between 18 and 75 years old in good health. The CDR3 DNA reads TGTGCCTGGAGCAGGGACAGGGAGTATGGCTACACCTTC. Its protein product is CAWSRDREYGYTF.